The present T cell receptor beta chain was sequenced within a study of control samples from healthy donors and cancer patients. CDR3 size: 20 residues. Germline CDR1 reads LGHNT; CDR2 reads FRNRAP. With 0 bases clipped from V and 0 bases from J, the junction kept 8 bases outside the gene matches. Clones were read by immunoSEQ multiplex PCR, and TCRdb kept only the in-frame ones, dropping some. This table holds roughly 160,000 clones, about 94% found once. The V and J genes are TRBV12-5 and TRBJ2-3; the match to TRBD2 covers 14 bases. This receptor was obtained from a man aged 55 to 70 with colorectal cancer. The sequenced material came from PBMCs. CDR3 sequence (DNA): TGTGCTAGTGGTTTGGTAAGGGGACTAGCGGGGGACTCTAGCACAGATACGCAGTATTTT. It codes for CASGLVRGLAGDSSTDTQYF.